This TCR beta chain was sequenced during a study of PD-1 blockade in mismatch repair-deficient tumors. In the study overall: Patients had approximately 13 mismatch repair-deficient cancer types and were previously treated and progressing.

Comments on this clone: Its matching antigen is unknown.

Sequencing was performed with immunoSEQ multiplex PCR; in TCRdb, only in-frame clones are kept and a portion is missing. The table includes about 130,000 clones, around nine tenths detected once. Study-level points and caveats: After pembrolizumab, tumor-resident clones rose rapidly, then generally contracted before radiologic responses.

Between the trimmed V and J ends, which lost 3 bases and 2 bases, there was a span of 17 bases. The germline CDR1 and CDR2 sequences are SGDLS and YYNGEE. This CDR3 has 16 amino acids. Every patient had mismatch repair deficiency by PCR or immunohistochemistry. Sequencing used peripheral blood, obtained roughly 70 weeks after starting pembrolizumab. The TCR comes from an adult with mismatch repair-deficient cancer. The chain is built from TRBV9 and TRBJ1-2; D may be TRBD1 (5 bases). The CDR3 spells CASSAEQEGWNYGYTF. The CDR3 DNA is TGTGCCAGCAGCGCTGAACAGGAGGGATGGAACTATGGCTACACCTTC.